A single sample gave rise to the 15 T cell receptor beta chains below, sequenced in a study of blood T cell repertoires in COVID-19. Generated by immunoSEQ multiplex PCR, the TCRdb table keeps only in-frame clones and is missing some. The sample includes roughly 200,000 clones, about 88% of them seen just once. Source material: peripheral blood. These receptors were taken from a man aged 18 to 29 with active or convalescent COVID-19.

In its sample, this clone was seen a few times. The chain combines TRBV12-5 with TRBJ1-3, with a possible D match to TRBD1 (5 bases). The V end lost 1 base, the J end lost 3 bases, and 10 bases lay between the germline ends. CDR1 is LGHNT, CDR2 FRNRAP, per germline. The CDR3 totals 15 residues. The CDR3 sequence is CASGLEQGNGNTIYF. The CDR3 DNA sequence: TGTGCTAGTGGTTTGGAGCAGGGTAATGGAAACACCATATATTTT.

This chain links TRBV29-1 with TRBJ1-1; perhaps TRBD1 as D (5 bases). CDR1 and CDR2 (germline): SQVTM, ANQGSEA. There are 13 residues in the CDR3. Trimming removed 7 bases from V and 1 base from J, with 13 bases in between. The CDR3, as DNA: TGCAGCGCCTTAAAGACAGCGAACACTGAAGCTTTCTTT. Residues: CSALKTANTEAFF.

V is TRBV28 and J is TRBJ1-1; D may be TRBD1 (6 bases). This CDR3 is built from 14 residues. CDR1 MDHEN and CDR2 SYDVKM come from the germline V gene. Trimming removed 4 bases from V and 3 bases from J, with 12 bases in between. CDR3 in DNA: TGTGCCAGCAGTTCGACAGGATTATACACTGAAGCTTTCTTT. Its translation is CASSSTGLYTEAFF.

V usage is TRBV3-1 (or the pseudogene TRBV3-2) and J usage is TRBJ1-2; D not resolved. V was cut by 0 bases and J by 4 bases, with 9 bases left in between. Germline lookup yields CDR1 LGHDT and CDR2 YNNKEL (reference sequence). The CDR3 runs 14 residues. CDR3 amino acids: CASSQEVAPYGYTF. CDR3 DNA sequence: TGTGCCAGCAGCCAAGAGGTTGCGCCCTATGGCTACACCTTC.

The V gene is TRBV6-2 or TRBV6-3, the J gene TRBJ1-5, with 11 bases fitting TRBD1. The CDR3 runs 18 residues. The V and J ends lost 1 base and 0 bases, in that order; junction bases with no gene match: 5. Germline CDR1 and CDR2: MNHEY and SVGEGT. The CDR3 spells CASSYWDRGISSNQPQHF. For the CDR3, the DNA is TGTGCCAGCAGTTACTGGGACAGGGGGATTTCTAGCAATCAGCCCCAGCATTTT.

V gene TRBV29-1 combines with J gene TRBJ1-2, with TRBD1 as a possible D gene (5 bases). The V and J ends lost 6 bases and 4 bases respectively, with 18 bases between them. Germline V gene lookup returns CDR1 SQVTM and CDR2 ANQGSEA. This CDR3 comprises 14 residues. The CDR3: CSVGSGTSGYGYTF. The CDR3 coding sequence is TGCAGCGTCGGCTCGGGGACTTCCGGCTATGGCTACACCTTC.

CDR3 in amino acids: CASGVTTSGANVLTF. CDR3 nucleotide sequence: TGTGCCAGCGGTGTAACTACCTCTGGGGCCAACGTCCTGACTTTC. The V and J genes are TRBV14 and TRBJ2-6; unclear D gene. The V end lost 8 bases, the J end lost 0 bases, and 11 bases lay between the germline ends. The CDR3 has 15 residues. Germline V gene data show CDR1 as SGHDN and CDR2 as FVKESK.

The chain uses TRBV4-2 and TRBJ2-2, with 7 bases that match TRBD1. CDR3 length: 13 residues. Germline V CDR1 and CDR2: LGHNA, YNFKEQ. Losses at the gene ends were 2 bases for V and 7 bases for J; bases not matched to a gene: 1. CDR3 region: CASSQNRGGELFF. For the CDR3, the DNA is TGTGCCAGCAGCCAAAACAGGGGCGGGGAGCTGTTTTTT.

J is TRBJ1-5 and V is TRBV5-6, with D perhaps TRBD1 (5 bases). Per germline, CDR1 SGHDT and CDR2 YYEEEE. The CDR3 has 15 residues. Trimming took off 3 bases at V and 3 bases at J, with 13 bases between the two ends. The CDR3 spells CASSSQGLNNQPQHF. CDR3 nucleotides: TGTGCCAGCAGCTCCCAGGGCCTCAACAATCAGCCCCAGCATTTT. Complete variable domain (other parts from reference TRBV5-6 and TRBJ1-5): DAGVTQSPTHLIKTRGQQVTLRCSPKSGHDTVSWYQQALGQGPQFIFQYYEEEERQRGNFPDRFSGHQFPNYSSELNVNALLLGDSALYLCASSSQGLNNQPQHFGDGTRLSIL.

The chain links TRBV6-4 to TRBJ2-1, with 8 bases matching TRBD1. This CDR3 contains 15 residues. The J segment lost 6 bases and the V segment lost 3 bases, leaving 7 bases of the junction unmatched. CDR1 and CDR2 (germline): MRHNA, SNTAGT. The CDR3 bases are TGTGCCAGCAGTGAGGAGACAGGGGCCTCCAATGAGCAGTTCTTC. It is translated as CASSEETGASNEQFF.

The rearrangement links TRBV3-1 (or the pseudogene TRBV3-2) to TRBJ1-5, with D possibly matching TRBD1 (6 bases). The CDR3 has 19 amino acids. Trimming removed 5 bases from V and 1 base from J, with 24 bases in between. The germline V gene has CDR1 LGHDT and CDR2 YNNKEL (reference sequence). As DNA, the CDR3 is TGTGCCAGCAGCTCACACAGGGACGAACGGGGTAGGAGCAATCAGCCCCAGCATTTT. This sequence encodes CASSSHRDERGRSNQPQHF.

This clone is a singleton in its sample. The CDR3 protein is CASSLVRGGDYGYTF. The CDR3, as DNA: TGTGCCAGCAGCTTAGTGAGGGGGGGAGACTATGGCTACACCTTC. The chain is built from TRBV11-2 and TRBJ1-2, with a weak D call TRBD1 (6 bases). Trimming removed 1 base from V and 3 bases from J, with 12 bases in between. The germline CDR1 and CDR2 sequences are SGHAT and FQNNGV. This CDR3 is built from 15 residues. Looking up the rest from reference TRBV11-2 and TRBJ1-2 gives the full variable domain: EAGVAQSPRYKIIEKRQSVAFWCNPISGHATLYWYQQILGQGPKLLIQFQNNGVVDDSQLPKDRFSAERLKGVDSTLKIQPAKLEDSAVYLCASSLVRGGDYGYTFGSGTRLTVV.

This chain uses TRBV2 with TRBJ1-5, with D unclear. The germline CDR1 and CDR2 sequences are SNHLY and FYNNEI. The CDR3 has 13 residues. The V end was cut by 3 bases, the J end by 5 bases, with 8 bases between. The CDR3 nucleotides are TGTGCCAGCAGTGAGGGCCCGCATCAGCCCCAGCATTTT. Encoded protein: CASSEGPHQPQHF.

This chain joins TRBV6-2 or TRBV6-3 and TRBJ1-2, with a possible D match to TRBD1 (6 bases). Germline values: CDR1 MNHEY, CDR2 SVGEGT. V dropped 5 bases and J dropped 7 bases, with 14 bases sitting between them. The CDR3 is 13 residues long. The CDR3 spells CASSEYRASGYTF. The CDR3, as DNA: TGTGCCAGCAGTGAGTACAGGGCTAGTGGCTACACCTTC.

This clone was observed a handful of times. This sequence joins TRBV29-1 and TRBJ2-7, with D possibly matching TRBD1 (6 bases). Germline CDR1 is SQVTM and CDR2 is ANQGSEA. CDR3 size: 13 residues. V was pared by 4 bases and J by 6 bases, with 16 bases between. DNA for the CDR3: TGCAGCGTTGTAAGGCAGGGGCAGGGCGAGCAGTACTTC. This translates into CSVVRQGQGEQYF.